What follows are 17 T cell receptor beta chains derived from one specimen sequenced in a study of B cell selection in AIRE deficiency. Sorting defined conventional CD4 T cells as CD4+CD127+. Only in-frame clones appear in the TCRdb table, and some are missing; sequencing was by immunoSEQ multiplex PCR. Of fewer than 30,000 clones in the sample, roughly 95% were seen once. The sample taken for sequencing was CD4+CD127+ conventional T cells sorted from PBMCs. The receptors shown here come from a human donor in good health.

This clone was seen just once. The chain employs TRBV6-4 and TRBJ2-3, with D tentatively TRBD1 or TRBD2 (6 bases each). Germline CDR1 MRHNA, CDR2 SNTAGT. V was pared by 2 bases and J by 3 bases, with 12 bases between. CDR3 length: 15 amino acids. DNA of the CDR3: TGTGCCAGCAGTGACGGGGGGCCTGGGACAGATACGCAGTATTTT. It translates to CASSDGGPGTDTQYF.

Notes on this clone: One end of the junction is discordant with germline, which a read error may explain. V usage is TRBV5-3 and J usage is TRBJ2-7; 9 bases are shared with TRBD2. Being an ORF, TRBV5-3 has a function that is uncertain. The CDR3 consists of 14 residues. CDR3: CASSFSGGYYEQYF. DNA of the CDR3: TGTGCCAGCAGCTTTAGCGGGGGCTACTACGAGCAGTACTTC.

The rearrangement joins TRBV5-6 to TRBJ2-3; a weak D match, TRBD2 (6 bases). CDR3 length equals 16 residues. V lost 3 bases and J 1 base, leaving 15 bases between the germline ends. Germline loops: CDR1 SGHDT, CDR2 YYEEEE. This CDR3 is CASSWEAGWGTDTQYF. The CDR3 DNA reads TGTGCCAGCAGCTGGGAAGCGGGTTGGGGCACAGATACGCAGTATTTT.

V gene TRBV19 combines with J gene TRBJ1-4, with TRBD1 matching over 7 bases. Germline V gene data show CDR1 as LNHDA and CDR2 as SQIVND (reference sequence). Losses at the gene ends were 7 bases for V and 7 bases for J; bases not matched to a gene: 9. CDR3 length equals 14 residues. The CDR3 nucleotides read TGTGCCAGTACCCTGAGAGGGGGCAGTGAAAAACTGTTTTTT. Translating gives CASTLRGGSEKLFF.

V usage is TRBV29-1 and J usage is TRBJ1-1; D gene uncertain. V was cut by 3 bases and J by 0 bases, with 11 bases left in between. Germline CDR1 SQVTM, CDR2 ANQGSEA. The CDR3 extends over 14 amino acids. CDR3: CSVDSDGMNTEAFF. Here the CDR3 DNA reads TGCAGCGTTGACTCAGACGGGATGAACACTGAAGCTTTCTTT.

CDR3: CASSNLDRNTEAFF. The CDR3 DNA sequence: TGTGCCAGCAGTAACCTCGACCGCAACACTGAAGCTTTCTTT. The V call is TRBV6-5, the J call TRBJ1-1; D is undetermined. Germline values: CDR1 MNHEY, CDR2 SVGAGI. The CDR3 has 14 amino acids. V was trimmed by 5 bases and J by 2 bases, leaving 12 bases between them.

This chain uses TRBV2 with TRBJ2-3; D is possibly TRBD2 (6 bases). The CDR3 is 13 residues long. CDR1 is SNHLY, CDR2 FYNNEI, per germline. V was clipped by 6 bases and J by 4 bases, with 11 bases between them. This CDR3 is CASSRTSSDTQYF. The CDR3 DNA is TGTGCCAGCAGCAGAACTAGCTCAGATACGCAGTATTTT.

The V call is TRBV5-8, the J call TRBJ1-1, with 9 positions matching TRBD1. J gave up 0 bases and V 3 bases, and 6 bases lay outside the gene matches. Germline CDR1 SGHTS, CDR2 YDEGEE. The CDR3 has 16 amino acids. The DNA of the CDR3 is TGTGCCAGCAGCTACGGGACAGGGAGGCTGAACACTGAAGCTTTCTTT. It specifies CASSYGTGRLNTEAFF.

V gene TRBV5-1 combines with J gene TRBJ2-3; D is perhaps TRBD1 (6 bases). V lost 0 bases to trimming and J lost 0 bases, with 8 bases between them. This CDR3 contains 15 residues. Germline V gives CDR1 SGHRS, CDR2 YFSETQ. As DNA, the CDR3 is TGCGCCAGCAGCTTGGCCGGACAGAGCACAGATACGCAGTATTTT. Translated, it gives CASSLAGQSTDTQYF. Full variable domain (rest looked up from reference TRBV5-1 and TRBJ2-3): KAGVTQTPRYLIKTRGQQVTLSCSPISGHRSVSWYQQTPGQGLQFLFEYFSETQRNKGNFPGRFSGRQFSNSRSEMNVSTLELGDSALYLCASSLAGQSTDTQYFGPGTRLTVL.

Note on this clone: One end of the junction fails to match germline, which may point to a read error. V is TRBV10-3 and J is TRBJ1-1; D unresolved. Looked up from germline, CDR1 is ENHRY and CDR2 is SYGVKD. The CDR3 extends over 14 amino acids. The CDR3 is CASSYLNSRTEAFF. The CDR3 coding sequence is TGTGCCAGCAGTTACCTCAACAGTAGGACTGAAGCTTTCTTT.

V gene TRBV12-5 combines with J gene TRBJ2-2, with 7 nucleotides matching TRBD1. The length of the CDR3 is 14 residues. From germline, CDR1 is LGHNT and CDR2 FRNRAP. The V segment lost 7 bases and the J segment 7 bases; nucleotides outside the gene matches: 9. CDR3 nucleotide sequence: TGTGCTAGTGCCGACAGGGAGTGGGGCGGGGAGCTGTTTTTT. Translation gives CASADREWGGELFF.

The table lists this clone with a count of one. V gene TRBV25-1 combines with J gene TRBJ1-6; D perhaps matches TRBD1 (6 bases). This CDR3 is built from 16 residues. V gave up 1 base and J gave up 3 bases, with 10 bases separating them. Germline CDR1 and CDR2: MGHDK and SYGVNS. This CDR3 is CASSESGGGYNSPLHF. The CDR3, as DNA: TGTGCCAGCAGTGAATCGGGAGGGGGCTATAATTCACCCCTCCACTTT.

This CDR3 reads CASSHRLAGPGADTQYF. Written as DNA, the CDR3 is TGTGCCAGCAGTCACAGACTGGCGGGACCGGGGGCAGATACGCAGTATTTT. V gene TRBV11-1 combines with J gene TRBJ2-3; a possible D gene is TRBD2 (6 bases). This CDR3 region has 17 residues. Germline-derived CDR1 and CDR2 are SGHAT and FQDESV (reference sequence). V was shortened by 6 bases and J by 4 bases, with 23 bases between the two germline ends.

The V gene is TRBV30, the J gene TRBJ2-7; no clear D gene. The CDR3 consists of 13 residues. In germline, CDR1 is GTSNPN, CDR2 SVGIG (reference sequence). V was trimmed by 3 bases and J by 0 bases, leaving 9 bases between them. CDR3 nucleotide sequence: TGTGCCTGGAGGCGCAGTCTCTCCTACGAGCAGTACTTC. It specifies CAWRRSLSYEQYF.

J is TRBJ2-3 and V is TRBV2; the match to TRBD1 covers 7 bases. V lost 7 bases and J lost 0; bases outside the gene matches: 4. The CDR3 contains 14 residues. Germline CDR1 and CDR2: SNHLY and FYNNEI. The CDR3 is CASIRDRSTDTQYF. The CDR3 region has the DNA TGTGCCAGCATCCGGGACAGAAGCACAGATACGCAGTATTTT.

V and J are TRBV7-3 and TRBJ2-3; 11 bases are a match to TRBD2. The CDR3 length is 16 residues. V lost 5 bases, J lost 0 bases, and 4 bases stayed unmatched. The germline CDR1 and CDR2 sequences are SGHTA and FQGTGA. In DNA, the CDR3 is TGTGCCAGCAGCCCTGGGACTAGCGGTAGCACAGATACGCAGTATTTT. Translated: CASSPGTSGSTDTQYF. Using reference TRBV7-3 and TRBJ2-3 for the parts outside the CDR3, the full variable domain is GAGVSQTPSNKVTEKGKYVELRCDPISGHTALYWYRQSLGQGPEFLIYFQGTGAADDSGLPNDRFFAVRPEGSVSTLKIQRTERGDSAVYLCASSPGTSGSTDTQYFGPGTRLTVL.

The genes are TRBV5-4 and TRBJ1-1, with D hard to call. CDR3 length: 12 amino acids. The V end lost 0 bases, the J end lost 5 bases, and 5 bases lay between the germline ends. Per the germline V gene, CDR1 is SGHNT and CDR2 is YYREEE (reference sequence). The CDR3 DNA reads TGTGCCAGCAGCTTGGATGGAACTGAAGCTTTCTTT. Its protein product is CASSLDGTEAFF.